This T cell receptor (beta chain) is from a study of cytomegalovirus exposure and HLA in healthy donors. The PCR employed 60 Vbeta primers together with 13 Jbeta primers. The method was immunoSEQ multiplex PCR; TCRdb's version includes in-frame clones alone and lacks a portion of them. The table has 150,000 to 200,000 clones, over 70% seen once. V lost 6 bases to trimming and J lost 5 bases, with 16 bases between them. Per germline, CDR1 LNHDA and CDR2 SQIVND (reference sequence). The CDR3 sequence is 14 residues long. This clonotype was obtained from a man aged 25-45 years in good health and CMV-seronegative. Input material: PBMCs. The chain combines TRBV19 with TRBJ1-2; D not certain. The CDR3 loop reads CASRFSEPIYGYTF. For the CDR3, the DNA is TGTGCCAGTAGATTTTCGGAGCCGATTTATGGCTACACCTTC.